Below are 8 T cell receptor beta chains sequenced from a single sample in a study of cytomegalovirus exposure and HLA in healthy donors (dated 2017 in TCRdb). Library prep was done by the immunoSEQ multiplex PCR assay. For the multiplex PCR, a mixture combining 60 forward primers for TCR Vbeta segments and 13 reverse primers for TCR Jbeta segments was used. In TCRdb, the immuneACCESS table is reduced to in-frame sequences with V and J assigned. These tables do not hold every clone; where another copy was compared, an unresolved V gene accounts for under half, and the others remain unexplained. A total of tens of thousands of clones appear in this sample, 65% to 70% of them only once. The ten largest make up roughly 9.7% of the sample. Sequenced: PBMCs. The receptors were gathered from a woman aged 25 to 45 in good health and CMV-seronegative.

The chain uses TRBV30 and TRBJ2-7, with a tentative D call TRBD2 (7 bases). There are 13 residues in the CDR3. Trimming took 4 bases from V and 2 from J, leaving 12 bases between them. Germline V gives CDR1 GTSNPN, CDR2 SVGIG (reference sequence). Written as DNA, the CDR3 is TGTGCCTGGAATCCGGGGGGCCCCTACGAGCAGTACTTC. Its translation is CAWNPGGPYEQYF.

The chain carries TRBV9 and TRBJ1-1; maybe TRBD1 (5 bases). This CDR3 spans 13 amino acids. V dropped 1 base and J dropped 8 bases, with 12 bases sitting between them. Germline assignment: CDR1 SGDLS and CDR2 YYNGEE. This chain's CDR3 is CASSVIGGTEAFF. The CDR3 coding sequence is TGTGCCAGCAGCGTAATCGGAGGGACGGAAGCTTTCTTT.

V is TRBV7-3 and J is TRBJ2-3; 12 nucleotides align to TRBD1. Germline CDR1 reads SGHTA; CDR2 reads FQGTGA. Trimming removed 3 bases from V and 4 bases from J; junction bases left unmatched: 5. This CDR3 is 16 amino acids long. The CDR3 loop reads CASSLGTGGPADTQYF. Written as DNA, the CDR3 is TGTGCCAGCAGCTTGGGGACAGGGGGCCCCGCAGATACGCAGTATTTT.

This clone was counted between two and nine times. The chain links TRBV18 to TRBJ2-3, with D possibly TRBD2 on 7 matching bases. CDR3 length: 17 residues. Per the germline V gene, CDR1 is KGHSH and CDR2 is LQKENI. V was trimmed by 3 bases and J by 0 bases, leaving 16 bases between them. CDR3 nucleotides: TGTGCCAGCTCACCCGCGGGCGGGGGCCCTAGCACAGATACGCAGTATTTT. Amino acid sequence: CASSPAGGGPSTDTQYF.

The chain joins TRBV28 to TRBJ2-1, with 7 bases matching TRBD1. The V segment lost 5 bases and the J segment 4 bases; nucleotides outside the gene matches: 8. The germline V gene encodes CDR1 MDHEN and CDR2 SYDVKM. The CDR3 has 15 amino acids. The CDR3 reads CASSPHRTGYNEQFF. As DNA, the CDR3 is TGTGCCAGCAGTCCCCACAGGACAGGTTACAATGAGCAGTTCTTC.

The CDR3 here is CASSPRTELNYGYTF. CDR3 nucleotides: TGTGCCAGCTCACCACGGACAGAGTTAAACTATGGCTACACCTTC. This chain links TRBV18 with TRBJ1-2, with D possibly matching TRBD1 (6 bases). Germline V gene data show CDR1 as KGHSH and CDR2 as LQKENI. The CDR3 contains 15 residues. With 1 base removed from V and 2 bases from J, the gap between germline ends came to 11 bases.

This chain connects TRBV11-2 to TRBJ1-1; D call uncertain. Germline loops: CDR1 SGHAT, CDR2 FQNNGV. The CDR3 totals 13 residues. V was shortened by 5 bases and J by 1 base, with 8 bases between the two germline ends. DNA of the CDR3: TGTGCCAGCAGCGGGCCTGGGAACACTGAAGCTTTCTTT. Amino acid sequence: CASSGPGNTEAFF.

This clone was seen only a few times. V and J are TRBV11-3 and TRBJ2-3; 8 nucleotides align to TRBD2. CDR1 and CDR2 (germline): SGHNT, YENEEA. This CDR3 has 14 residues. Germline trimming cut 4 bases from V and 0 bases from J; bases unmatched to any gene: 0. CDR3 sequence reads: CASSSGGSTDTQYF. CDR3 DNA: TGTGCCAGCAGCTCGGGGGGGAGCACAGATACGCAGTATTTT.